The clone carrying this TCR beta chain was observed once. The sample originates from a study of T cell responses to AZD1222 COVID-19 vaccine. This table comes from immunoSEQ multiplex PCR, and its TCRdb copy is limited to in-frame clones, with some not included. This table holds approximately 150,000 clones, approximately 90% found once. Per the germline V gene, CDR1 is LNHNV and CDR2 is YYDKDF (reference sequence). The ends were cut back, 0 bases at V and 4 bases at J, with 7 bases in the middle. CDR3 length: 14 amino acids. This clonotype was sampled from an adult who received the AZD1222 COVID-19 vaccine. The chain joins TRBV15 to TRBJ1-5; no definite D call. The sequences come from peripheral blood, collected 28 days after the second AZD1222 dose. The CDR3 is CATSRDRGNQPQHF. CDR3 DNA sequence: TGTGCCACCAGCAGAGATAGAGGAAATCAGCCCCAGCATTTT.